This entry is about one T cell receptor beta chain. Its antigen is as yet unknown. This sample is part of a study of blood T cells in healthy people across ages. Background on the study: Capture by template switching was about one barcoded beta molecule per two T cells. Study results and limitations: No one knew whether donors had CMV, which possibly confounded expanded clonotype changes.

Healthy Caucasian individuals from Russia aged roughly 6 to 95 served as donors. The authors isolated at least 6.5 million PBMCs per sample. With a J-beta primer mix and a sample-barcoded 5' primer, a second PCR ran roughly 7 to 11 cycles. TCRdb used MiXCR to reprocess the 5' RACE reads, holding one entry per CDR3 protein. The table records 870,000 or so distinct CDR3 sequences, about 30% of them present only once. Material: blood. The sequence was collected from a woman older than 75 in good health.

CDR3 DNA: TGTGCCAGCAGTGACATCTTGGGACAGGACGAGCAGTACTTC. Translated, it gives CASSDILGQDEQYF. The chain uses TRBV6-2 or TRBV6-3 and TRBJ2-7; 8 positions match TRBD1. CDR3 size: 14 residues. V was clipped by 5 bases and J by 5 bases; unmatched bases: 8. CDR1 is MNHEY and CDR2 is SVGEGT in the germline V gene.